Following are 3 T cell receptor beta chains from one sample sequenced in a study of blood T cells in healthy people across ages. A sample-barcoded 5' primer and a J-beta primer mix were used in a second PCR of roughly 6 to 12 cycles. One entry per CDR3 protein results from TCRdb running MiXCR on the 5' RACE reads. The repertoire consists of more than 800,000 distinct CDR3 sequences, with more than 25% occurring once and the leading ten covering approximately 15%. Material for sequencing was blood. All receptors derive from a woman at least 80 years old in good health.

CDR3 nucleotide sequence: TGTGCCAGCAGCTTAGCCCCCATGGTAACCTATGGCTACACCTTC. It specifies CASSLAPMVTYGYTF. This chain joins TRBV7-2 and TRBJ1-2; D call uncertain. CDR3 length: 15 amino acids. V was trimmed by 0 bases and J by 4 bases, leaving 12 bases between them. Germline V gene lookup returns CDR1 SGHTA and CDR2 FQGNSA. Together with reference TRBV7-2 and TRBJ1-2, the CDR3 gives the full variable domain: GAGVSQSPSNKVTEKGKDVELRCDPISGHTALYWYRQSLGQGLEFLIYFQGNSAPDKSGLPSDRFSAERTGGSVSTLTIQRTQQEDSAVYLCASSLAPMVTYGYTFGSGTRLTVV.

This chain uses TRBV24-1 with TRBJ2-7, with D possibly matching TRBD2 (7 bases). The germline V and J ends were trimmed by 3 bases and 5 bases, with 16 bases remaining between them. Per germline, CDR1 KGHDR and CDR2 SFDVKD. CDR3 size: 15 residues. The CDR3: CATSDGGAPGNEQYF. In nucleotides, the CDR3 is TGTGCCACCAGTGATGGGGGGGCCCCCGGTAACGAGCAGTACTTC.

This clonotype came up a few times. The chain is built from TRBV6-2 or TRBV6-3 and TRBJ1-2; D ambiguous. There are 13 residues in the CDR3. V lost 2 bases to trimming and J lost 7 bases, with 11 bases between them. The V gene's germline CDR1 is MNHEY and CDR2 SVGEGT. CDR3 DNA sequence: TGTGCCAGCAGTTACGTGGCACTATCTGGCTACACCTTC. It specifies CASSYVALSGYTF.